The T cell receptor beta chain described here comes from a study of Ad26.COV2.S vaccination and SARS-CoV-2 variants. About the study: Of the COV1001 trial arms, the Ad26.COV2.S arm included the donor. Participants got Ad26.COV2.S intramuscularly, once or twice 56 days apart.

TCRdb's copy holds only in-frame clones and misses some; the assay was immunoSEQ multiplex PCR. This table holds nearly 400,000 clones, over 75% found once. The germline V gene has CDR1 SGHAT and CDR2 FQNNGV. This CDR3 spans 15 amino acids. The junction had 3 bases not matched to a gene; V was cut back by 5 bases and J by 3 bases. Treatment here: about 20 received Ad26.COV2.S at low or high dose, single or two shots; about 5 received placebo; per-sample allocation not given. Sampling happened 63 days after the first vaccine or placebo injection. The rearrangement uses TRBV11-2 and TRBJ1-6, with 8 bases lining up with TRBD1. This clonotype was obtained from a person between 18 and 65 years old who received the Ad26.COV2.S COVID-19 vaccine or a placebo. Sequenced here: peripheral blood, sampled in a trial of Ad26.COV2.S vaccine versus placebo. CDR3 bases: TGTGCCAGCAGCCAGGGGACAGGCTATAATTCACCCCTCCACTTT. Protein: CASSQGTGYNSPLHF.